A single sample gave rise to the 30 T cell receptor beta chains below, sequenced in a study of T-cell reconstitution after alpha-beta-depleted transplantation in children. The TCRbeta library incorporated unique molecular identifiers. TCRdb used MiXCR to reprocess the PCR reads, holding one entry per CDR3 protein. The table records about 480,000 distinct CDR3 sequences, approximately 12% of them present only once. Material: PBMCs from the stem cell graft donor, obtained from the stem cell graft. The receptor source for this set is a human donor who donated a stem cell graft to a child with combined immunodeficiency.

This clonotype occurred many times. V gene TRBV30 combines with J gene TRBJ2-6; D tentatively reads TRBD1 or TRBD2 (9 bases each). Per the germline V gene, CDR1 is GTSNPN and CDR2 is SVGIG (reference sequence). The CDR3 has 18 amino acids. Trimming took 7 bases from V and 0 from J, leaving 22 bases between them. The CDR3 DNA reads as TGTGCCTTGCGGGGGGGGACAGGGCCTTCCTCTGGGGCCAACGTCCTGACTTTC. Its protein product is CALRGGTGPSSGANVLTF.

This clonotype was picked up many times. The V and J genes are TRBV7-9 and TRBJ2-3, with TRBD1 matching 9 bases. Germline loops: CDR1 SEHNR, CDR2 FQNEAQ (reference sequence). Unmatched junction bases numbered 9, after V lost 5 bases and J lost 6 bases. This CDR3 is built from 15 residues. DNA of the CDR3: TGTGCCAGCAGCGATGGGGACAGGGTCATGGATACGCAGTATTTT. Residues: CASSDGDRVMDTQYF.

This clonotype was observed many times. CDR3 in amino acids: CASSTGAATGELFF. The CDR3 DNA is TGTGCCAGCAGTACAGGGGCGGCCACCGGGGAGCTGTTTTTT. This sequence joins TRBV6-2 or TRBV6-3 and TRBJ2-2; 7 bases are a match to TRBD1. Looked up from germline, CDR1 is MNHEY and CDR2 is SVGEGT. The J segment lost 4 bases and the V segment lost 5 bases, leaving 4 bases of the junction unmatched. The CDR3 length is 14 residues.

In its sample, this clonotype was seen many times. The rearrangement uses TRBV28 and TRBJ2-7; D may be TRBD1 (5 bases). Deletions cut 6 bases from V and 3 bases from J, with 12 bases between. The CDR3 has 13 amino acids. Germline V gene lookup returns CDR1 MDHEN and CDR2 SYDVKM. The CDR3 sequence: CASRGPGYYEQYF. The CDR3 bases are TGTGCCAGCAGGGGGCCAGGGTACTACGAGCAGTACTTC.

The gene calls are TRBV4-3 and TRBJ2-7; possibly TRBD2 for D (5 bases). There are 15 residues in the CDR3. Germline V gene lookup returns CDR1 LGHNA and CDR2 YSLEER. The V and J ends lost 1 base and 0 bases respectively, with 10 bases between them. CDR3: CASSQVGSTSYEQYF. As DNA, the CDR3 is TGCGCCAGCAGCCAAGTTGGGAGTACCTCCTACGAGCAGTACTTC.

Worth noting for this clonotype: A junction boundary mismatches the germline segment, possibly from a read error. The chain recombines TRBV5-3 with TRBJ1-1, with D maybe TRBD1 (5 bases). TRBV5-3 is identified as an open reading frame with a role that is uncertain. CDR3 size: 14 residues. The CDR3 reads CARSSGLLNTEAFF. Written as DNA, the CDR3 is TGTGCCAGGAGCTCGGGACTCCTGAACACTGAAGCTTTCTTT.

This clonotype has only a few counts. The rearrangement joins TRBV20-1 to TRBJ2-7; D is perhaps TRBD2 (6 bases). The ends were cut back, 3 bases at V and 1 base at J, with 7 bases in the middle. The CDR3 runs to 12 residues. CDR1 DFQATT and CDR2 SNEGSKA come from the germline V gene (reference sequence). The CDR3 reads CSARGTSYEQYF. DNA of the CDR3: TGCAGTGCTAGGGGGACTTCCTACGAGCAGTACTTC.

Only a few counts were recorded for this clonotype. This chain links TRBV6-5 with TRBJ1-6; D gene ambiguous. Germline V gene sequence: CDR1 MNHEY, CDR2 SVGAGI. The CDR3 spans 13 residues. The V and J ends lost 4 bases and 10 bases respectively, with 11 bases between them. The CDR3 loop is CASSSPAGSPLHF. In DNA form, the CDR3 reads TGTGCCAGCAGTTCTCCCGCTGGGTCACCCCTCCACTTT.

At least ten counts were recorded for this clonotype. The rearrangement links TRBV20-1 to TRBJ2-3, with 8 bases identical to TRBD2. The CDR3 covers 14 residues. V lost 3 bases, J lost 9 bases, and 11 bases stayed unmatched. Germline V gene sequence: CDR1 DFQATT, CDR2 SNEGSKA (reference sequence). CDR3 nucleotide sequence: TGCAGTGCTAGGGTCGGGGGGGTGTGGGGGACGCAGTATTTT. This gives the protein CSARVGGVWGTQYF.

The V call is TRBV7-9, the J call TRBJ1-5; D remains unclear. V gave up 1 base and J gave up 1 base, with 14 bases separating them. This CDR3 is 17 amino acids long. The germline CDR1 and CDR2 sequences are SEHNR and FQNEAQ (reference sequence). The CDR3 here is CASSLVTVGRSNQPQHF. The CDR3 nucleotides are TGTGCCAGCAGCTTAGTGACTGTTGGGCGGAGCAATCAGCCCCAGCATTTT. Variable domain in full (rest from reference TRBV7-9 and TRBJ1-5): DTGVSQNPRHKITKRGQNVTFRCDPISEHNRLYWYRQTLGQGPEFLTYFQNEAQLEKSRLLSDRFSAERPKGSFSTLEIQRTEQGDSAMYLCASSLVTVGRSNQPQHFGDGTRLSIL.

This clonotype was recorded many times. This chain joins TRBV5-1 and TRBJ2-2; 9 positions agree with TRBD1. With 1 base clipped from V and 3 bases from J, the junction kept 4 bases outside the gene matches. The length of the CDR3 is 16 residues. The germline CDR1 and CDR2 sequences are SGHRS and YFSETQ. CDR3 bases: TGCGCCAGCAGCTTGACCACAGGGGGCCACACCGGGGAGCTGTTTTTT. Translation gives CASSLTTGGHTGELFF.

This clonotype came up many times. The chain couples TRBV2 to TRBJ2-1; D may be TRBD2 (5 bases). V lost 4 bases to trimming and J lost 0 bases, with 10 bases between them. The CDR3 runs 15 residues. CDR1 SNHLY and CDR2 FYNNEI come from the germline V gene. The CDR3 sequence is CASSGGGYSYNEQFF. In nucleotides, the CDR3 is TGTGCCAGCAGTGGAGGAGGCTACTCCTACAATGAGCAGTTCTTC.

A few counts support this clonotype. The chain joins TRBV12-3 or TRBV12-4 to TRBJ1-1; 9 positions match TRBD1. The V gene end was trimmed by 6 bases and the J gene end by 2 bases; junction bases not matched to a gene: 13. CDR3 length equals 17 residues. The CDR3 nucleotides read TGTGCCAGCAGACGCCAACCCGGGACAGGGTCCAACACTGAAGCTTTCTTT. Translating gives CASRRQPGTGSNTEAFF.

This clonotype has at least ten counts. This chain connects TRBV5-6 to TRBJ2-1, with 11 bases fitting TRBD1. J lost 4 bases, V lost 4 bases, and 4 bases had no gene match. Germline V gene lookup returns CDR1 SGHDT and CDR2 YYEEEE. This CDR3 contains 15 residues. CDR3: CASSPGQGAYNEQFF. The CDR3 DNA reads as TGTGCCAGCAGCCCCGGACAGGGGGCGTACAATGAGCAGTTCTTC.

This clonotype was recorded a few times. The genes are TRBV19 and TRBJ2-2; TRBD2 aligns across 11 bases. CDR3 length: 16 residues. The junction had 4 bases not matched to a gene; V was cut back by 7 bases and J by 0 bases. Germline V lookup: CDR1 LNHDA, CDR2 SQIVND (reference sequence). CDR3 in DNA: TGTGCCAGTACCCTAGCGGGAGGTTCGAACACCGGGGAGCTGTTTTTT. Encoded protein: CASTLAGGSNTGELFF.

This clonotype was seen ten or more times. This chain uses TRBV2 with TRBJ2-1, with D tentatively TRBD2 (6 bases). CDR1 SNHLY and CDR2 FYNNEI come from the germline V gene. This CDR3 has 17 amino acids. V lost 7 bases and J lost 5, with 24 bases in between. The CDR3 DNA reads TGTGCCAGCACCCCACAATATGCGGCGGGAAGCAACAATGAGCAGTTCTTC. Its translation is CASTPQYAAGSNNEQFF.

This chain links TRBV4-1 with TRBJ1-1; unclear D gene. The ends were cut back, 0 bases at V and 0 bases at J, with 14 bases in the middle. The length of the CDR3 is 17 residues. Germline-derived CDR1 and CDR2 are MGHRA and YSYEKL. CDR3 coding DNA: TGCGCCAGCAGCCAAGATCGGGCCGGAAGCTTGAACACTGAAGCTTTCTTT. Protein sequence: CASSQDRAGSLNTEAFF.

The chain uses TRBV20-1 and TRBJ2-1; 10 bases are shared with TRBD1. Trimming at V came to 1 base and at J to 9 bases, leaving 12 bases not matched to a gene. This CDR3 contains 16 residues. Germline loops: CDR1 DFQATT, CDR2 SNEGSKA (reference sequence). The CDR3 reads CSARARTGGTLGEQFF. DNA of the CDR3: TGCAGTGCTAGAGCCCGGACAGGGGGTACCTTGGGTGAGCAGTTCTTC.

The chain recombines TRBV5-6 with TRBJ1-2; tentatively, D is TRBD1 (6 bases). The germline V gene has CDR1 SGHDT and CDR2 YYEEEE. The length of the CDR3 is 15 residues. Trimming took off 4 bases at V and 7 bases at J, with 20 bases between the two ends. CDR3 sequence: CASSPWGTSAAGYTF. The CDR3 coding sequence is TGTGCCAGCAGCCCCTGGGGGACATCCGCGGCTGGCTACACCTTC. The full variable domain, with the rest looked up from reference TRBV5-6 and TRBJ1-2, is DAGVTQSPTHLIKTRGQQVTLRCSPKSGHDTVSWYQQALGQGPQFIFQYYEEEERQRGNFPDRFSGHQFPNYSSELNVNALLLGDSALYLCASSPWGTSAAGYTFGSGTRLTVV.

The gene calls are TRBV12-5 and TRBJ2-1; possible D gene TRBD2, 5 bases. This CDR3 is 14 amino acids long. V shed 6 bases and J shed 5 bases, with 14 bases lying between them. Germline assignment: CDR1 LGHNT and CDR2 FRNRAP. The CDR3 loop reads CASGPAEEDNEQFF. The CDR3 DNA follows: TGTGCTAGTGGCCCCGCGGAGGAGGACAATGAGCAGTTCTTC.

This chain connects TRBV27 to TRBJ1-1; perhaps TRBD1 as D (5 bases). V was shortened by 6 bases and J by 6 bases, with 14 bases between the two germline ends. Per germline, CDR1 MNHEY and CDR2 SMNVEV (reference sequence). The CDR3 has 13 residues. The CDR3 nucleotides are TGTGCCAGCAGCATGGGGCAGGGCCCTGAAGCTTTCTTT. Amino acids: CASSMGQGPEAFF.

The chain couples TRBV7-2 to TRBJ2-5; 9 bases map to TRBD1. The junction had 8 bases not matched to a gene; V was cut back by 5 bases and J by 4 bases. CDR3 length: 15 residues. Germline V gene lookup returns CDR1 SGHTA and CDR2 FQGNSA. The chain's CDR3 is CASSPGWDRVETQYF. CDR3 nucleotides: TGTGCCAGCAGCCCAGGATGGGACAGGGTAGAGACCCAGTACTTC. The whole variable domain, remainder taken from reference TRBV7-2 and TRBJ2-5, is GAGVSQSPSNKVTEKGKDVELRCDPISGHTALYWYRQSLGQGLEFLIYFQGNSAPDKSGLPSDRFSAERTGGSVSTLTIQRTQQEDSAVYLCASSPGWDRVETQYFGPGTRLLVL.

This clonotype has at least ten counts. The chain links TRBV4-3 to TRBJ2-6, with 9 nucleotides matching TRBD1. This CDR3 is built from 18 residues. Germline CDR1 is LGHNA and CDR2 is YSLEER. Trimming cost V 4 bases and J 0 bases; bases outside gene matches: 7. The DNA for the CDR3 is TGCGCCAGCAGCCCGTCGGACAGGGGACCCTCTGGGGCCAACGTCCTGACTTTC. It is translated as CASSPSDRGPSGANVLTF.

This clonotype has at least ten counts. The CDR3 protein is CATSSLPGTGGDEQFF. The CDR3 nucleotides read TGTGCCACCAGCAGTCTTCCCGGGACAGGGGGCGATGAGCAGTTCTTC. The chain uses TRBV15 and TRBJ2-1; 12 bases agree with TRBD1. Germline V gives CDR1 LNHNV, CDR2 YYDKDF (reference sequence). The length of the CDR3 is 16 residues. V dropped 3 bases and J dropped 8; count of bases not matched to a gene: 8.

The rearrangement links TRBV12-3 or TRBV12-4 to TRBJ2-1; 8 bases map to TRBD1. The junction had 9 bases not matched to a gene; V was cut back by 5 bases and J by 9 bases. This CDR3 comprises 14 residues. CDR3 amino acids: CASSPRDRGPEQFF. The DNA for the CDR3 is TGTGCCAGCAGTCCCCGCGACAGGGGACCTGAGCAGTTCTTC.

The chain combines TRBV11-3 with TRBJ2-3, with 8 bases matching TRBD2. Germline V gene sequence: CDR1 SGHNT, CDR2 YENEEA. The CDR3 covers 17 residues. V was clipped by 5 bases and J by 0 bases; unmatched bases: 10. CDR3 protein: CASSLEGLAGSTDTQYF. The CDR3 DNA sequence: TGTGCCAGCAGCCTCGAAGGACTAGCTGGGAGCACAGATACGCAGTATTTT. The variable domain in full, with the rest retrieved from reference TRBV11-3 and TRBJ2-3, is EAGVVQSPRYKIIEKKQPVAFWCNPISGHNTLYWYLQNLGQGPELLIRYENEEAVDDSQLPKDRFSAERLKGVDSTLKIQPAELGDSAVYLCASSLEGLAGSTDTQYFGPGTRLTVL.

In this sample, this clonotype turned up many times. The chain couples TRBV4-2 to TRBJ1-1; TRBD1 is a possible D gene (6 bases). From germline, CDR1 is LGHNA and CDR2 YNFKEQ. Trimming left V 1 base short and J 0 bases short, with 9 bases between. The CDR3 runs 15 residues. CDR3 sequence: CASSQVGGVNTEAFF. DNA for the CDR3: TGTGCCAGCAGCCAAGTTGGGGGCGTGAACACTGAAGCTTTCTTT.

In its sample, this clonotype was seen a few times. This rearrangement joins TRBV6-5 to TRBJ2-2; D could derive from TRBD1 or TRBD2 (6 bases each). Trimming shortened V by 2 bases and J by 5 bases, and 21 bases separated the two germline ends. Germline V CDR1 and CDR2: MNHEY, SVGAGI. The CDR3 contains 18 residues. The CDR3 DNA reads as TGTGCCAGCAGTTACCTTGGGGGCGGGATGAGAGGGACCGGGGAGCTGTTTTTT. It specifies CASSYLGGGMRGTGELFF.

This clonotype has just a few counts. The chain uses TRBV20-1 and TRBJ2-7; D is perhaps TRBD2 (6 bases). V was clipped by 6 bases and J by 4 bases, with 16 bases between them. The germline V gene has CDR1 DFQATT and CDR2 SNEGSKA (reference sequence). The CDR3 totals 13 residues. CDR3 nucleotides: TGCAGTGCGGGAGGCGGGGTTATTTACGAGCAGTACTTC. Residues: CSAGGGVIYEQYF.

This clonotype was detected a few times. The gene calls are TRBV7-9 and TRBJ1-2; D is uncertain. Germline lookup yields CDR1 SEHNR and CDR2 FQNEAQ (reference sequence). The CDR3 loop spans 13 amino acids. V dropped 5 bases and J dropped 4 bases, with 11 bases sitting between them. Here the CDR3 reads CASSPPGLYGYTF. The CDR3 bases are TGTGCCAGCAGCCCCCCCGGGCTCTATGGCTACACCTTC.